Listed below are T cell receptor beta chains from one sample, sequenced in a study of T cells in Graves' hyperthyroidism and ophthalmopathy. Each CDR3 protein gets one entry after TCRdb re-called the multiplex PCR reads with MiXCR. The data hold some 350,000 distinct CDR3 sequences, with 12% to 15% observed a single time. The sequencing sample was made of blood. The receptors were sampled from a woman between 40 and 55 years old with Graves' ophthalmopathy. Each CDR3 is given with its conserved first and last residue. Each record gives: D gene, V gene, J gene, clone size, CDR3 protein, CDR3 DNA. The D gene is left open where the match is weak. Size values are once, few and many counts, or a class for expanded clones, and some rows have none.

.,TRBV27,TRBJ1-2,few,CASRPGETYFYGYTF,TGTGCCAGCCGACCTGGAGAGACCTATTTCTATGGCTACACCTTC
.,TRBV28,TRBJ2-1,many,CASTPRGRYNEQFF,TGTGCCAGCACCCCCCGGGGTCGATACAATGAGCAGTTCTTC
.,TRBV28,TRBJ2-1,many,CASSTYRDKNGNEQFF,TGTGCCAGCAGTACGTACCGGGATAAGAACGGGAATGAGCAGTTCTTC
TRBD1,TRBV12-3/TRBV12-4,TRBJ2-1,many,CASSPTDRDNEQFF,TGTGCCAGCAGTCCCACCGACAGGGACAATGAGCAGTTCTTC
TRBD1,TRBV12-3/TRBV12-4,TRBJ2-1,many,CASSTGVNEQFF,TGTGCCAGCAGCACAGGGGTCAATGAGCAGTTCTTC
TRBD2,TRBV3-1,TRBJ2-3,many,CASSPITGGLGDTQYF,TGTGCCAGCAGCCCAATTACGGGGGGGCTTGGAGATACGCAGTATTTT
.,TRBV29-1,TRBJ2-1,many,CSATARGNEQFF,TGCAGCGCGACTGCGCGGGGCAATGAGCAGTTCTTC
.,TRBV6-1,TRBJ2-1,many,CASRPWTDYNEQFF,TGTGCCAGCAGACCATGGACGGATTACAATGAGCAGTTCTTC
TRBD1,TRBV7-8,TRBJ2-7,many,CASSSGTGLTYEQYF,TGTGCCAGCAGCTCCGGGACAGGGCTTACCTACGAGCAGTACTTC
.,TRBV3-1,TRBJ2-2,.,CASSQDRAVGSAGELFF,TGTGCCAGCAGCCAAGATAGAGCTGTGGGGAGCGCCGGGGAGCTGTTTTTT
.,TRBV20-1,TRBJ1-2,few,CSARGRSGTPNYGYTF,TGCAGTGCTAGAGGCAGGTCCGGGACACCGAACTATGGCTACACCTTC
.,TRBV10-3,TRBJ1-4,many,CAIRERGQEKLFF,TGTGCCATCAGAGAGAGGGGACAAGAAAAACTGTTTTTT
.,TRBV2,TRBJ1-1,many,CASGGQSNTEAFF,TGTGCCAGCGGCGGCCAGAGTAACACTGAAGCTTTCTTT
.,TRBV7-6,TRBJ2-2,.,CASSSQEYTGELFF,TGTGCCAGCAGCTCCCAAGAGTACACCGGGGAGCTGTTTTTT
.,TRBV6-5,TRBJ2-2,many,CASSYSIAGELFF,TGTGCCAGCAGTTACTCGATTGCCGGGGAGCTGTTTTTT
.,TRBV15,TRBJ2-3,few,CATSRGEGPLTDTQYF,TGTGCCACCAGCAGAGGCGAGGGCCCTTTGACAGATACGCAGTATTTT
.,TRBV6-1,TRBJ2-7,many,CASKDSETPYEQYF,TGTGCCAGCAAAGATAGCGAGACCCCCTACGAGCAGTACTTC
TRBD2,TRBV7-9,TRBJ2-5,many,CASSLRLAGGAETQYF,TGTGCCAGCAGCTTAAGGCTAGCGGGAGGAGCAGAGACCCAGTACTTC
.,TRBV29-1,TRBJ1-2,many,CSVLTEYTYGYTF,TGCAGCGTTCTTACAGAATACACCTATGGCTACACCTTC
.,TRBV12-3/TRBV12-4,TRBJ2-2,many,CASGGANTGELFF,TGTGCCAGCGGCGGGGCTAACACCGGGGAGCTGTTTTTT
TRBD1,TRBV5-1,TRBJ1-2,many,CATNRGDRGDYGYTF,TGCGCCACCAACCGTGGAGACAGGGGGGACTATGGCTACACCTTC
.,TRBV18,TRBJ1-2,.,CASSYGAEELGYTF,TGTGCCAGCTCATACGGAGCGGAGGAGTTAGGCTACACCTTC
.,TRBV30,TRBJ1-6,.,CAWNRGPNSPLHF,TGTGCCTGGAATCGGGGGCCTAATTCACCCCTCCACTTT
TRBD1,TRBV2,TRBJ1-4,.,CASSGQGINEKLFF,TGTGCCAGCAGTGGACAGGGGATAAATGAAAAACTGTTTTTT
.,TRBV27,TRBJ2-1,many,CASSLPRGSYNEQFF,TGTGCCAGCAGTCTCCCTCGGGGCAGCTACAATGAGCAGTTCTTC
.,TRBV20-1,TRBJ1-2,few,CSARNMRVGAGGYTF,TGCAGTGCCCGAAATATGAGAGTGGGGGCGGGCGGCTACACCTTC
.,TRBV3-1,TRBJ1-1,many,CASSPGGNTEAFF,TGTGCCAGCAGCCCGGGGGGGAACACTGAAGCTTTCTTT
.,TRBV7-9,TRBJ2-5,many,CASSPRSQETQYF,TGTGCCAGCAGCCCTAGATCCCAAGAGACCCAGTACTTC
TRBD2,TRBV27,TRBJ2-1,many,CASSWAGASEQFF,TGTGCCAGCAGCTGGGCGGGAGCAAGCGAGCAGTTCTTC
TRBD1,TRBV7-2,TRBJ2-7,many,CASSLEGASSYEQYF,TGTGCCAGCAGCTTAGAGGGGGCCAGCTCCTACGAGCAGTACTTC
.,TRBV11-2,TRBJ1-2,.,CASSLAGGGLDGYTF,TGTGCCAGCAGCTTAGCGGGGGGTGGGTTGGATGGCTACACCTTC
TRBD2,TRBV5-6,TRBJ2-1,few,CASSLTGGPHNEQFF,TGTGCCAGCAGCTTAACGGGGGGGCCCCACAATGAGCAGTTCTTC
TRBD1,TRBV5-1,TRBJ2-2,few,CASSSTAGGITGELFF,TGCGCCAGCAGTTCGACTGCAGGGGGCATCACCGGGGAGCTGTTTTTT
TRBD1,TRBV29-1,TRBJ1-2,many,CSVVQGPFSYGYTF,TGCAGCGTTGTACAGGGGCCTTTTAGCTATGGCTACACCTTC
.,TRBV7-9,TRBJ1-2,few,CASSSPLGGPSGYTF,TGTGCCAGCAGCTCTCCTTTGGGGGGCCCAAGTGGCTACACCTTC
TRBD2,TRBV5-5,TRBJ2-5,few,CASSFAWEGTQYF,TGTGCCAGCAGCTTTGCGTGGGAGGGGACCCAGTACTTC
TRBD1,TRBV14,TRBJ1-6,.,CASSQYGTGANSPLHF,TGTGCCAGCAGCCAGTACGGGACAGGGGCAAATTCACCCCTCCACTTT
.,TRBV10-3,TRBJ1-1,few,CAISESMSGGLTEAFF,TGTGCCATCAGTGAGTCTATGTCGGGGGGTCTCACTGAAGCTTTCTTT
TRBD2,TRBV10-3,TRBJ2-1,many,CAISPSGDYNEQFF,TGTGCCATCAGTCCTAGCGGGGACTACAATGAGCAGTTCTTC